This T cell receptor beta chain was captured in a study of Ad26.COV2.S vaccination and SARS-CoV-2 variants. Measured with immunoSEQ multiplex PCR; TCRdb has only the in-frame clones, and not every one. Among around 300,000 clones listed, roughly 90% were seen once. Treatment given: about 20 received Ad26.COV2.S at low or high dose, single or two shots; roughly five received placebo; per-sample allocation not given. Samples analyzed were those drawn on day 63 after the first vaccine or placebo injection. Trimming took 0 bases from V and 12 from J, leaving 12 bases between them. Germline CDR1 is LNHNV and CDR2 is YYDKDF (reference sequence). This CDR3 is 14 amino acids long.

The chain uses TRBV15 and TRBJ1-6, with D uncertain. The sequence was obtained from a person aged 18-65 years who received the Ad26.COV2.S COVID-19 vaccine or a placebo. Sequencing was performed on peripheral blood, taken in a trial of Ad26.COV2.S vaccine versus placebo. CDR3 in amino acids: CATSRDSTSGPLHF. CDR3 in DNA: TGTGCCACCAGCAGAGATTCGACATCGGGACCCCTCCACTTT.